These T cell receptor beta chains were read from a single sample in a study of CD8+ T cells in alopecia areata. The method was immunoSEQ multiplex PCR; TCRdb's version includes in-frame clones alone and lacks a portion of them. The sample records around 120,000 clones, more than 45% being singletons. Sequencing was performed on CD4+ T cells sorted from blood, taken at week 4, from a patient treated with tofacitinib. These receptors were collected from a human donor with alopecia areata. CDR3s include the opening cysteine and the closing phenylalanine or tryptophan. The D gene is left open where the match is weak. Clone sizes are given selectively: once, few, many, or a class where the clone is expanded.

j_gene,d_gene,v_gene,abundance,CDR3aa,CDR3nt
TRBJ1-5,TRBD1,TRBV28,NA,CASGTGGGQPQHF,TGTGCCAGCGGAACAGGGGGCGGGCAGCCCCAGCATTTT
TRBJ2-2,NA,TRBV6-1,NA,CASSVGTGELFF,TGTGCCAGCAGTGTTGGCACCGGGGAGCTGTTTTTT
TRBJ1-3,NA,TRBV27,NA,CASSPQAGGTRRGNTIYF,TGTGCCAGCAGTCCACAAGCTGGGGGCACCCGGCGTGGAAACACCATATATTTT
TRBJ2-7,NA,TRBV29-1,NA,CSVNLYERGEQYF,TGCAGCGTTAATCTATATGAACGCGGCGAGCAGTACTTC
TRBJ1-2,NA,TRBV30,NA,CAWSGSGVGGYTF,TGTGCCTGGAGTGGGTCAGGGGTGGGCGGCTACACCTTC
TRBJ2-2,NA,TRBV25-1,NA,CASKGATNTGELFF,TGTGCCAGCAAGGGCGCCACTAACACCGGGGAGCTGTTTTTT
TRBJ2-3,NA,TRBV5-4,NA,CASSRWRGSTDTQYF,TGTGCCAGCAGCCGATGGCGGGGCAGCACAGATACGCAGTATTTT
TRBJ1-4,NA,TRBV7-6,few,CASSLQVREKLFF,TGTGCCAGCAGCCTACAGGTTCGGGAAAAACTGTTTTTT
TRBJ2-7,NA,TRBV5-1,few,CASSGAFDSSAQYF,TGCGCCAGCAGCGGAGCCTTCGACTCCTCAGCGCAGTACTTC
TRBJ2-5,TRBD2,TRBV5-1,few,CASSSSGTSVVETQYF,TGCGCCAGCAGCTCCTCCGGGACTAGCGTAGTAGAGACCCAGTACTTC
TRBJ1-6,NA,TRBV5-5,NA,CASSLEGHYNSPLHF,TGTGCCAGCAGCTTGGAGGGACACTATAATTCACCCCTCCACTTT
TRBJ2-1,TRBD2,TRBV6-5,few,CASSYAGTSGANEQFF,TGTGCCAGCAGTTACGCCGGGACTAGCGGGGCCAATGAGCAGTTCTTC
TRBJ2-6,NA,TRBV5-4,many,CASSTRFSGANVLTF,TGTGCCAGCAGCACGCGATTCTCTGGGGCCAACGTCCTGACTTTC
TRBJ2-2,NA,TRBV30,NA,CAWILGASNTGELFF,TGTGCCTGGATCCTGGGAGCCTCCAACACCGGGGAGCTGTTTTTT
TRBJ2-5,NA,TRBV30,NA,CAWSVLSSGETQYF,TGTGCCTGGAGTGTACTGAGCTCGGGGGAGACCCAGTACTTC
TRBJ2-7,TRBD2,TRBV4-1,NA,CASSQPTGLAGNEQYF,TGCGCCAGCAGCCAACCCACGGGACTAGCGGGAAACGAGCAGTACTTC
TRBJ2-6,NA,TRBV5-4,few,CASSLKGGANVLTF,TGTGCCAGCAGTCTCAAGGGGGGGGCCAACGTCCTGACTTTC
TRBJ2-5,NA,TRBV6-5,NA,CASSYWGISSGETQYF,TGTGCCAGCAGTTACTGGGGCATTTCCTCGGGAGAGACCCAGTACTTC
TRBJ1-1,TRBD1,TRBV14,few,CASSRTGRLYEREAFF,TGTGCCAGCAGCCGGACAGGGAGGCTGTATGAAAGAGAAGCTTTCTTT
TRBJ2-2,NA,TRBV10-3,NA,CAIIPGELFF,TGTGCCATCATCCCCGGGGAGCTGTTTTTT
TRBJ1-1,NA,TRBV29-1,NA,CSVEDPRGGTEAFF,TGCAGCGTTGAAGATCCCCGGGGAGGGACTGAAGCTTTCTTT
TRBJ1-4,NA,TRBV2,NA,CASSDNLLLFF,TGTGCCAGCAGTGATAATCTTCTGTTGTTTTTT
TRBJ2-7,TRBD1,TRBV5-1,NA,CASSKWTGVKNEQYF,TGCGCCAGCAGCAAATGGACAGGGGTTAAAAACGAGCAGTACTTC
TRBJ1-2,TRBD1,TRBV5-4,NA,CASSAWRGQDGYTF,TGTGCCAGCAGCGCATGGAGGGGACAGGACGGCTACACCTTC
TRBJ1-2,TRBD1,TRBV6-5,few,CASIGQGASGYTF,TGTGCCAGCATCGGACAGGGGGCGAGCGGCTACACCTTC
TRBJ1-4,NA,TRBV30,NA,CAWNRAKEKLFF,TGTGCCTGGAACAGGGCTAAAGAAAAACTGTTTTTT
TRBJ1-2,NA,TRBV4-1,NA,CASSQDATRVNYGYTF,TGCGCCAGCAGCCAAGATGCAACAAGGGTGAACTATGGCTACACCTTC
TRBJ1-6,NA,TRBV19,once,CASSIARRDSPLHF,TGTGCCAGTAGTATAGCCCGAAGGGATTCACCCCTCCACTTT
TRBJ2-7,NA,TRBV14,few,CASSQGRGPGDSYEQYF,TGTGCCAGCAGCCAAGGACGCGGCCCAGGGGATTCCTACGAGCAGTACTTC
TRBJ2-6,NA,TRBV29-1,few,CSIGDSGANVLTF,TGCAGCATTGGGGATTCTGGGGCCAACGTCCTGACTTTC
TRBJ2-2,TRBD2,TRBV15,once,CATAGENTGELFF,TGTGCCACGGCGGGGGAGAACACCGGGGAGCTGTTTTTT
TRBJ1-5,TRBD1,TRBV27,NA,CASSSGGRGNQPQHF,TGTGCCAGCAGTTCAGGGGGTAGGGGCAATCAGCCCCAGCATTTT
TRBJ1-1,NA,TRBV27,NA,CASSSPRGTEAFF,TGTGCCAGCAGTTCCCCGAGAGGGACTGAAGCTTTCTTT
TRBJ2-7,TRBD2,TRBV30,few,CAWNSGSTYEQYF,TGTGCCTGGAATAGCGGGAGTACCTACGAGCAGTACTTC
TRBJ1-4,NA,TRBV11-2,NA,CASSLGGHEKLFF,TGTGCCAGCAGCTTGGGTGGCCATGAAAAACTGTTTTTT
TRBJ2-3,NA,TRBV5-1,NA,CASAEDGRRPPNTQYF,TGCGCCAGCGCGGAGGACGGGAGACGGCCTCCCAATACGCAGTATTTT
TRBJ2-3,NA,TRBV4-2,NA,CASKRQGSTDTQYF,TGTGCCAGCAAAAGGCAGGGTAGCACAGATACGCAGTATTTT
TRBJ1-2,TRBD1,TRBV30,NA,CAWSGLLTGTGYTF,TGTGCCTGGAGCGGACTGTTGACAGGGACTGGCTACACCTTC
TRBJ1-5,NA,TRBV30,NA,CAWSHPGQPQHF,TGTGCCTGGAGTCACCCAGGGCAGCCCCAGCATTTT
TRBJ2-3,NA,TRBV7-3,NA,CASSSFGGSTDTQYF,TGTGCCAGCAGCTCCTTTGGGGGTAGCACAGATACGCAGTATTTT
TRBJ1-1,NA,TRBV29-1,once,CSVFRGGNTEAFF,TGCAGCGTTTTCAGGGGCGGAAACACTGAAGCTTTCTTT
TRBJ2-7,NA,TRBV29-1,NA,CSVEDARPSSYEQYF,TGCAGCGTTGAAGATGCCCGCCCGAGCTCCTACGAGCAGTACTTC
TRBJ1-1,NA,TRBV7-9,few,CASSNMEGGTEAFF,TGTGCCAGCAGTAATATGGAGGGTGGCACTGAAGCTTTCTTT
TRBJ2-6,NA,TRBV10-3,NA,CAISDGNSGANVLTF,TGTGCCATCAGTGATGGGAACTCTGGGGCCAACGTCCTGACTTTC
TRBJ2-1,NA,TRBV9,few,CASSPKLDRTYNEQFF,TGTGCCAGCAGCCCCAAACTCGATCGCACCTACAATGAGCAGTTCTTC